Below, 10 T cell receptor beta chains from the same sample are listed, as sequenced in a study of cytomegalovirus exposure and HLA in healthy donors. PCR was performed using 60 Vbeta and 13 Jbeta primers. The method was immunoSEQ multiplex PCR; TCRdb's version includes in-frame clones alone and lacks a portion of them. This table holds about 140,000 clones, about 84% found once. What was sequenced was PBMCs. These receptors all come from a man between 50 and 59 years old in good health and CMV-seronegative.

This chain links TRBV5-6 with TRBJ2-7; TRBD2 matches 12 bases. The CDR3 covers 15 residues. With V trimmed by 4 bases and J by 2 bases, 4 bases remained unmatched. Germline CDR1 SGHDT, CDR2 YYEEEE. Here the CDR3 DNA reads TGTGCCAGCAGCCGGACTAGCGGGATCCCCTACGAGCAGTACTTC. Translating gives CASSRTSGIPYEQYF.

CDR3 sequence: CASSAGTGQETQYF. CDR3 sequence (DNA): TGTGCCAGCAGCGCCGGGACAGGGCAAGAGACCCAGTACTTC. The gene calls are TRBV7-3 and TRBJ2-5; 9 bases agree with TRBD1. J gave up 2 bases and V 5 bases, and 3 bases lay outside the gene matches. The CDR3 runs 14 residues. Germline V gene sequence: CDR1 SGHTA, CDR2 FQGTGA.

This chain links TRBV5-1 with TRBJ2-7; TRBD2 might be the D (7 bases). This CDR3 is 16 amino acids long. Trimming took 2 bases from V and 5 from J, leaving 20 bases between them. The germline gives CDR1 SGHRS, CDR2 YFSETQ. CDR3 DNA: TGCGCCAGCAGCTTCGCCGGCGGTGGGGGGGCAGACGAGCAGTACTTC. Its translation is CASSFAGGGGADEQYF. The full variable domain, with the rest looked up from reference TRBV5-1 and TRBJ2-7, is KAGVTQTPRYLIKTRGQQVTLSCSPISGHRSVSWYQQTPGQGLQFLFEYFSETQRNKGNFPGRFSGRQFSNSRSEMNVSTLELGDSALYLCASSFAGGGGADEQYFGPGTRLTVT.

The chain uses TRBV5-4 and TRBJ2-3, with D possibly TRBD2 on 7 matching bases. V lost 0 bases to trimming and J lost 4 bases, with 24 bases between them. Germline values: CDR1 SGHNT, CDR2 YYREEE (reference sequence). There are 19 residues in the CDR3. This chain's CDR3 is CASSLANSQWGGLSDTQYF. Written as DNA, the CDR3 is TGTGCCAGCAGCTTGGCGAATTCTCAATGGGGGGGGCTGTCAGATACGCAGTATTTT.

This chain uses TRBV19 with TRBJ2-3, with 10 bases aligning to TRBD2. The V and J ends lost 10 bases and 4 bases, in that order; junction bases with no gene match: 20. CDR3 size: 18 residues. Germline CDR1 reads LNHDA; CDR2 reads SQIVND (reference sequence). CDR3 amino acids: CATSPRGSLAGGADTQYF. CDR3 sequence (DNA): TGTGCCACCTCCCCCAGGGGGAGTTTAGCGGGAGGAGCAGATACGCAGTATTTT. Together with reference TRBV19 and TRBJ2-3, the CDR3 gives the full variable domain: DGGITQSPKYLFRKEGQNVTLSCEQNLNHDAMYWYRQDPGQGLRLIYYSQIVNDFQKGDIAEGYSVSREKKESFPLTVTSAQKNPTAFYLCATSPRGSLAGGADTQYFGPGTRLTVL.

This clone turned up a few times. The chain uses TRBV10-1 and TRBJ2-7; 10 nucleotides match TRBD1. Germline V gene sequence: CDR1 WNHNN, CDR2 SYGVQD (reference sequence). The length of the CDR3 is 14 residues. V shed 10 bases, J shed 2 bases, and the junction held 8 bases outside the gene matches. DNA of the CDR3: TGCGCCACCTTCCGGGACAGGGGACCCTACGAGCAGTACTTC. This encodes CATFRDRGPYEQYF.

This clone appeared a single time. V usage is TRBV9 and J usage is TRBJ1-1; the match to TRBD1 covers 9 bases. The J segment lost 4 bases and the V segment lost 4 bases, leaving 5 bases of the junction unmatched. CDR3 length: 14 residues. Germline V gene sequence: CDR1 SGDLS, CDR2 YYNGEE. The chain's CDR3 is CASSLKTGGTEAFF. CDR3 bases: TGTGCCAGCAGCCTGAAGACAGGGGGCACTGAAGCTTTCTTT.

The chain joins TRBV6-1 to TRBJ2-2; 7 bases are shared with TRBD1. With 6 bases clipped from V and 2 bases from J, the junction kept 6 bases outside the gene matches. Germline CDR1 reads MNHNS; CDR2 reads SASEGT. The CDR3 contains 15 residues. CDR3 sequence: CASRKTGVNTGELFF. DNA for the CDR3: TGTGCCAGCAGAAAAACAGGGGTAAACACCGGGGAGCTGTTTTTT.

The V and J genes are TRBV11-2 and TRBJ1-3; a weak D match, TRBD1 (5 bases). The CDR3 sequence is 13 residues long. The germline V gene encodes CDR1 SGHAT and CDR2 FQNNGV. Trimming shortened V by 3 bases and J by 8 bases, and 11 bases separated the two germline ends. In DNA, the CDR3 is TGTGCCAGCAGCTTTCCGGGGGATCACACCATATATTTT. Encoded protein: CASSFPGDHTIYF.

CDR3 sequence (DNA): TGCGCCAGCAGCCCGGCTAGGGGGCTAAACACTGAAGCTTTCTTT. It codes for CASSPARGLNTEAFF. The chain joins TRBV4-1 to TRBJ1-1; 7 positions match TRBD1. With V trimmed by 4 bases and J by 2 bases, 7 bases remained unmatched. CDR3 size: 15 residues. The germline gives CDR1 MGHRA, CDR2 YSYEKL.